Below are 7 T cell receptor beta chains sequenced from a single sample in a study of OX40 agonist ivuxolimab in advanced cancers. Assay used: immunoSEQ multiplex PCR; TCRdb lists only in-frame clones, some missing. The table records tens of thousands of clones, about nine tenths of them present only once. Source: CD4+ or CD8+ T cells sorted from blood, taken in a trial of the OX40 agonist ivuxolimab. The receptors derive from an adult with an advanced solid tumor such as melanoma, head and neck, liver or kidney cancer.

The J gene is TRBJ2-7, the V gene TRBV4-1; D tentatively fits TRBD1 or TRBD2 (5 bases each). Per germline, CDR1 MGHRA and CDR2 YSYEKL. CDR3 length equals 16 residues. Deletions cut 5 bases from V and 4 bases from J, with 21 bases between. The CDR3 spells CASSDPGPNRRYEQYF. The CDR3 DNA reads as TGCGCCAGCAGCGACCCGGGACCAAATAGGCGGTACGAGCAGTACTTC.

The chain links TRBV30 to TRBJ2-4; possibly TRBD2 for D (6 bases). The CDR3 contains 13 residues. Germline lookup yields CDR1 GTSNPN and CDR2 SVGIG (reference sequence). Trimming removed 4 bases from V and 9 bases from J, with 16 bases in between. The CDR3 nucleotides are TGTGCCTGGACCCGGGGGAGGACCGCCATTCAGTACTTC. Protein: CAWTRGRTAIQYF.

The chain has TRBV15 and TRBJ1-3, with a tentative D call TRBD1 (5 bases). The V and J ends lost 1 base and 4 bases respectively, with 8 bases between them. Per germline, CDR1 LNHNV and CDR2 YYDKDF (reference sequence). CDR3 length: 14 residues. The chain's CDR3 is CATSRAGSGNTIYF. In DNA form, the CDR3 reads TGTGCCACCAGCAGAGCAGGGTCAGGAAACACCATATATTTT.

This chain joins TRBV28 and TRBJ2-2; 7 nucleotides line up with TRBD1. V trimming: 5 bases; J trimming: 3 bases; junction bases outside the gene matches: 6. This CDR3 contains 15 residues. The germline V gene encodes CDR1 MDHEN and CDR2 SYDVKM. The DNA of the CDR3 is TGTGCCAGCAGTACCCGACAGGGAGACACCGGGGAGCTGTTTTTT. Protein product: CASSTRQGDTGELFF.

CDR3 sequence: CASSIQAKYEQFF. The DNA for the CDR3 is TGTGCCAGTAGTATACAGGCTAAATATGAGCAGTTCTTC. The chain has TRBV19 and TRBJ2-1; D not resolved. The ends were cut back, 2 bases at V and 8 bases at J, with 10 bases in the middle. The germline gives CDR1 LNHDA, CDR2 SQIVND (reference sequence). CDR3 length equals 13 residues.

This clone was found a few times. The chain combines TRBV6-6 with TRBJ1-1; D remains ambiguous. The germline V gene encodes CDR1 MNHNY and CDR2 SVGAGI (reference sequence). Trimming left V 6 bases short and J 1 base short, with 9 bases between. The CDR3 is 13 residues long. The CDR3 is CASRGSRNTEAFF. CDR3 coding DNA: TGTGCCAGCAGGGGCTCACGGAACACTGAAGCTTTCTTT.

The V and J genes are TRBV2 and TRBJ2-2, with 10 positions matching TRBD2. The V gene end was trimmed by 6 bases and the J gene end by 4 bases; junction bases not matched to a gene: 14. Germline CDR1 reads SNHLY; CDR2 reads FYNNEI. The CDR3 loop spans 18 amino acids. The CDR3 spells CASRPKGSSGGSTGELFF. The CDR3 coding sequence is TGTGCCAGCAGACCTAAAGGTTCTAGCGGGGGATCCACCGGGGAGCTGTTTTTT.